This TCR beta chain was recorded in a study of blood T cell repertoires in COVID-19. Assay used: immunoSEQ multiplex PCR; TCRdb lists only in-frame clones, some missing. In the table there are a few hundred thousand clones, less than 90% of which are singletons. The length of the CDR3 is 14 residues. Germline CDR1 and CDR2: SEHNR and FQNEAQ (reference sequence). Trimming removed 4 bases at V and 5 bases at J, with 11 bases between. The receptor was isolated from a woman aged 50 to 65 in a cohort exposed to, infected with or recovered from COVID-19 (not recorded which). The chain joins TRBV7-9 to TRBJ1-4; unclear D gene. Sequenced: PBMCs or T cells enriched from blood (not recorded which). The CDR3 protein is CASSSFHRNEKLFF. CDR3 coding DNA: TGTGCCAGCAGCTCCTTCCACCGGAATGAAAAACTGTTTTTT.